The text below deals with one T cell receptor beta chain. This clone has just one count. It lacks a known antigen. It has no much larger one-base neighbor in the sample; base qualities were not kept. For CDR1 and CDR2, the germline V gene lists SQVTM and ANQGSEA. Trimming takes 2 bases from V and 8 bases from J, and the germline ends sit 15 bases apart. The CDR3 numbers 13 residues from cysteine through phenylalanine. The DNA shown is the 39-base CDR3, in frame from base 1. Untouched CD4+ T cells were isolated from Ficoll-separated PBMC through negative selection with magnetic beads, and an average purity of roughly 98% was reached. Untouched CD4+ T cells were isolated with magnetic beads from Ficoll-separated PBMC, and a purity of approximately 98% was reached with negligible CD8+ contamination. Peripheral blood mononuclear cells came from the buffy coats of three healthy blood donors. All three donors were CMV seronegative. Genomic DNA was extracted with the DNeasy Blood & Tissue Kit. For each subject, genomic DNA from sorted CD137+CD4+ cells and from pre-culture CD4+ baseline samples underwent TCRB sequencing.

The data belong to a study of T cell repertoires and HLA-DP antigens listed by TCRdb under 2018. General notes on the study: An in vitro model of CD4+ T cell alloreactivity against allogeneic HLA-DP presented by transduced HeLa cells was used in the study. The three donors, two male and one female, ranged from the 18-to-29 to the 60-to-69 age band. An average DNA input of about 0.2 ug was used for sorted CD137+CD4+ samples, compared with about 1,300 ng for pre-culture CD4+ samples. One alloantigen differed from self by one peptide-binding groove amino acid, whereas the other differed by ten, modelling structurally similar versus dissimilar alloantigens.

TCRB CDR3 regions were amplified with the immunoSEQ multiplex PCR using forward primers for 54 TRBV segments and reverse primers for 13 TRBJ segments. Pre-culture CD4+ samples were sequenced at deep resolution, targeting about 220,000 T cell genomes. Sequencing of amplicons was performed on an Illumina HiSeq System, and 87 bp reads covering the CDR3 were generated. Under the source paper's analysis protocol: PCR and sequencing errors in the reads were corrected, and CDR3 regions were defined by aligning to IMGT reference sequences. Synthetic template pools were used to estimate the numbers of templates and unique rearrangements. Clonality was computed as 1 minus Pielou's evenness. Richness was estimated with the Daley-Smith estimator. Morisita's index served as the measure of repertoire overlap. Clones found in cultured samples but undetected in the pre-culture repertoire of the corresponding donor were defined as low-abundance clones. Entries here come from immuneACCESS through TCRdb and include only in-frame sequences with V and J called. Some clones fail to appear in such tables; in the studies checked, an unresolved V gene covers under half of the shortfall, and the cause of the remainder is unknown. The D gene and trimming were derived from the DNA, and the V and J assignments and clone size from that table. Within this sample are roughly 120,000 clones, with almost 95% of them counted one time only. Jointly, the top ten make up over 0.25% of the sample.

What the study reported, not specific to this receptor: Naive and memory CD4+ repertoires were not analysed separately. The study was limited by having only three donors, by relying on a non-physiological HeLa antigen-presenting system, and by using total CD4+ responder cells. Average cumulative frequency of clones undetected before culture was 30% to 40% against one allele and about 51% against the other. Clonality of sorted CD137+ cells was similar against both alloantigens (around 0.4) and much higher than in pre-culture samples (about 0.04).

The TCR sequence derives from a woman aged 18-30 years in good health and CMV-seronegative. The rearranged chain carries TRBV29-1 and TRBJ1-2; the D segment cannot be called with confidence. The sample taken for sequencing was CD4+ T cells from PBMCs. The base sequence is TGCAGCGTTGAAAAAACGACCGGGTTCGGCTACACCTTC. Its protein is CSVEKTTGFGYTF. The CDR3 plus the reference TRBV29-1 and TRBJ1-2 genes for the other parts give the full variable domain: SAVISQKPSRDICQRGTSLTIQCQVDSQVTMMFWYRQQPGQSLTLIATANQGSEATYESGFVIDKFPISRPNLTFSTLTVSNMSPEDSSIYLCSVEKTTGFGYTFGSGTRLTVV.